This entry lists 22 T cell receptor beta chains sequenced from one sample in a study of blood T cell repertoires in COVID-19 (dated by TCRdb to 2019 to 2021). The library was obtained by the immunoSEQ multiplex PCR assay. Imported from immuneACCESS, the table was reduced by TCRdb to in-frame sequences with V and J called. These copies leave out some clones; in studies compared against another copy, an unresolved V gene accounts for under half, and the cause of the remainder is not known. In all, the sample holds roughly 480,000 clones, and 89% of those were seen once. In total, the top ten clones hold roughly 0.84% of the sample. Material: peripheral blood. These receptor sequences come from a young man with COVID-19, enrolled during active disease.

The CDR3 nucleotides read TGTGCCAGCTCACCAGGACTAGCGGCTATTAGGGAGACCCAGTACTTC. Translation gives CASSPGLAAIRETQYF. This chain links TRBV18 with TRBJ2-5; 10 bases map to TRBD2. The CDR3 spans 16 residues. The germline V gene has CDR1 KGHSH and CDR2 LQKENI. V gave up 2 bases and J gave up 5 bases; unmatched junction bases: 8.

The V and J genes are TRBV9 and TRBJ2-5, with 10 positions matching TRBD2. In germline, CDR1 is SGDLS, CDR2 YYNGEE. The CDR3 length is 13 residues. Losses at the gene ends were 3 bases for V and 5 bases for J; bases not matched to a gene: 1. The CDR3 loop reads CASSATSGETQYF. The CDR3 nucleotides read TGTGCCAGCAGCGCGACTAGCGGGGAGACCCAGTACTTC. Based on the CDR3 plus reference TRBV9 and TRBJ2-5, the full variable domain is DSGVTQTPKHLITATGQRVTLRCSPRSGDLSVYWYQQSLDQGLQFLIQYYNGEERAKGNILERFSAQQFPDLHSELNLSSLELGDSALYFCASSATSGETQYFGPGTRLLVL.

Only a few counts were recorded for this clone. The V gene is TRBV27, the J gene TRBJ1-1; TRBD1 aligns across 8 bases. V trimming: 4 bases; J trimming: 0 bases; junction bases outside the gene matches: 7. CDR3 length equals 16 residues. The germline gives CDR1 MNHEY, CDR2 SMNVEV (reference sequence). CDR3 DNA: TGTGCCAGCAGTTCCCCCGGACAGGGAATGAACACTGAAGCTTTCTTT. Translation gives CASSSPGQGMNTEAFF.

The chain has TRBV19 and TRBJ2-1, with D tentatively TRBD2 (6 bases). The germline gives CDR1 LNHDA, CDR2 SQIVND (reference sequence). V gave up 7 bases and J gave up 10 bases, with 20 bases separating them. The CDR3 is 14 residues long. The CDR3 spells CASKGLPRVGEQFF. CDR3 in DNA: TGTGCCAGTAAAGGACTACCACGAGTCGGGGAGCAGTTCTTC.

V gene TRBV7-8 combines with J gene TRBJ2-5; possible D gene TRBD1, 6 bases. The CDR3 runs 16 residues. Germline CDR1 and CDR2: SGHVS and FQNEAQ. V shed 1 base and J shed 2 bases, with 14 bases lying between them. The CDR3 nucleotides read TGTGCCAGCAGCTTAGGGGCTAGGACAGCACAAGAGACCCAGTACTTC. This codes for CASSLGARTAQETQYF. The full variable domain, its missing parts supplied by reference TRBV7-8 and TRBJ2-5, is GAGVSQSPRYKVAKRGQDVALRCDPISGHVSLFWYQQALGQGPEFLTYFQNEAQLDKSGLPSDRFFAERPEGSVSTLKIQRTQQEDSAVYLCASSLGARTAQETQYFGPGTRLLVL.

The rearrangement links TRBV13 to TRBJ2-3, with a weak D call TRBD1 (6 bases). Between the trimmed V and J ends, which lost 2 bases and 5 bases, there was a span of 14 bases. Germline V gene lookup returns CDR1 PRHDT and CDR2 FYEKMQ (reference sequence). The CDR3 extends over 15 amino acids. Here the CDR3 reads CASSLSVGALDTQYF. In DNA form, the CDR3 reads TGTGCCAGCAGCTTATCTGTGGGGGCCTTAGATACGCAGTATTTT.

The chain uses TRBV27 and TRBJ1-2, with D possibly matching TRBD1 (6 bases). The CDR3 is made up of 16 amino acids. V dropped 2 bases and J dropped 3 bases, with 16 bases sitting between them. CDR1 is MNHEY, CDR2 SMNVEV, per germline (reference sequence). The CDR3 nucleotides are TGTGCCAGCAGTTTAGCTAGGGACAAATTTGACTATGGCTACACCTTC. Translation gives CASSLARDKFDYGYTF.

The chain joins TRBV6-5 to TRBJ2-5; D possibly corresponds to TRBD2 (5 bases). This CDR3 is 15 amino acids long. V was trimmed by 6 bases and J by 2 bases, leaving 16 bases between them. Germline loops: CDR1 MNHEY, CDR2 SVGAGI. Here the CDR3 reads CASSPLQPGQETQYF. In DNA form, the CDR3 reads TGTGCCAGCAGCCCACTTCAACCGGGACAAGAGACCCAGTACTTC.

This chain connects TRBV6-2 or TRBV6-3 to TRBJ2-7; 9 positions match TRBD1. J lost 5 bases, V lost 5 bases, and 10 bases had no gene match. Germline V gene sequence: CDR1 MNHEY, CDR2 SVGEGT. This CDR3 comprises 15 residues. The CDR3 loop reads CASSPHRDRVNEQYF. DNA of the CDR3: TGTGCCAGCAGTCCCCACCGGGACAGGGTTAACGAGCAGTACTTC.

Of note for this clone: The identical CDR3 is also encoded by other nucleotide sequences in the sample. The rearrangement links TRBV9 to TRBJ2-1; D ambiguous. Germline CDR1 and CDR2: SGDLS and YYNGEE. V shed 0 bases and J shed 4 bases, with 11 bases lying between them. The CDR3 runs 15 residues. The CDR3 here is CASSVDGGLYNEQFF. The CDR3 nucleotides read TGTGCCAGCAGCGTAGACGGCGGCCTATACAATGAGCAGTTCTTC.

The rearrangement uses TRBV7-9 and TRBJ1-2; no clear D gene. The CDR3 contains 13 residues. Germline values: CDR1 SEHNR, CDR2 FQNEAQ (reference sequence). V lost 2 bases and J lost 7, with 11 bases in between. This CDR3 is CASSLSGLGGYTF. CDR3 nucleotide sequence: TGTGCCAGCAGCTTATCGGGTTTGGGTGGCTACACCTTC.

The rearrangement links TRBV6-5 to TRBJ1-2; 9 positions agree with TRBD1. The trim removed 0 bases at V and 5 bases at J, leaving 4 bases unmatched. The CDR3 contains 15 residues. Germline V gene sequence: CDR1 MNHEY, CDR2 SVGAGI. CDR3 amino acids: CASSYSRQGVYGYTF. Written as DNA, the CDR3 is TGTGCCAGCAGTTACTCCCGACAGGGGGTTTATGGCTACACCTTC.

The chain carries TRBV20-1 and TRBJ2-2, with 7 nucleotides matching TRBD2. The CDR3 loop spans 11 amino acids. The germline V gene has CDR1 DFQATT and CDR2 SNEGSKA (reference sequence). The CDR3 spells CREAGTGELFF. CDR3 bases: TGCAGGGAAGCGGGAACCGGGGAGCTGTTTTTT.

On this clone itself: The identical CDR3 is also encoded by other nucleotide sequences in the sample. The CDR3 region has the DNA TGTGCCAGTAGTATAGATCGAGGAAGCAATCAGCCCCAGCATTTT. Amino acids: CASSIDRGSNQPQHF. V gene TRBV19 combines with J gene TRBJ1-5; D gene unclear. The ends were cut back, 0 bases at V and 1 base at J, with 7 bases in the middle. CDR1 is LNHDA, CDR2 SQIVND, per germline (reference sequence). The CDR3 spans 15 residues.

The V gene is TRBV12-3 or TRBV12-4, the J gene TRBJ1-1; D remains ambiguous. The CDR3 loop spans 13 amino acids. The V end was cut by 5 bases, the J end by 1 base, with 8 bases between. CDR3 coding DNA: TGTGCCAGCAGTAGAAGCACGAACACTGAAGCTTTCTTT. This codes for CASSRSTNTEAFF.

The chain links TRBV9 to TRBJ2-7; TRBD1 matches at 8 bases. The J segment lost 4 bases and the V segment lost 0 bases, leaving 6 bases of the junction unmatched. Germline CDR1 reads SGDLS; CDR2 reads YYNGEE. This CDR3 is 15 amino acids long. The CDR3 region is CASSVGGQGVYEQYF. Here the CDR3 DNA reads TGTGCCAGCAGCGTAGGTGGACAGGGTGTATACGAGCAGTACTTC.

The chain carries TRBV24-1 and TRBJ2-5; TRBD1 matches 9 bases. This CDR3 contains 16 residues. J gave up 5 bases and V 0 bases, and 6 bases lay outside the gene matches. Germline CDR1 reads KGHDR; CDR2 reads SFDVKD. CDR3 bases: TGTGCCACCAGTGATTTGACGGGACAGGGCTTGGAGACCCAGTACTTC. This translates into CATSDLTGQGLETQYF.

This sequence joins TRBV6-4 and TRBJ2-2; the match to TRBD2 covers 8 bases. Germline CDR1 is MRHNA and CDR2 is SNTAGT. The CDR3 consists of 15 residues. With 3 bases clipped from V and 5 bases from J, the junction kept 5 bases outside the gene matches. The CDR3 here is CASSDNSGVTGELFF. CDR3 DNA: TGTGCCAGCAGTGATAATAGCGGGGTTACCGGGGAGCTGTTTTTT.

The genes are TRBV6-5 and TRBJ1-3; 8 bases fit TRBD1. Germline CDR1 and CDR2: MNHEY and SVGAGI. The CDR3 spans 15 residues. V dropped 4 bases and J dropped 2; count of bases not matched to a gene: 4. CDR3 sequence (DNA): TGTGCCAGCAGTTTGGACAGGGTGGCTGGAAACACCATATATTTT. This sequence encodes CASSLDRVAGNTIYF.

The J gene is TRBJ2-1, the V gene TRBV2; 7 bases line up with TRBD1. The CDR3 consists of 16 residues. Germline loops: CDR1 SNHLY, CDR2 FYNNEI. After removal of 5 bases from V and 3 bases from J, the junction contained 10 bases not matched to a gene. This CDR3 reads CASSPGLGGRYNEQFF. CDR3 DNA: TGTGCCAGCAGTCCCGGGCTAGGGGGCCGCTACAATGAGCAGTTCTTC.

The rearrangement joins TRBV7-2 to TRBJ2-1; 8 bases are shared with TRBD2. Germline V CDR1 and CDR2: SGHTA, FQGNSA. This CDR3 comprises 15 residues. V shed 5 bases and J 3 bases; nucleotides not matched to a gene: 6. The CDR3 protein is CASSKLAVNYNEQFF. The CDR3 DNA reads TGTGCCAGCAGCAAACTAGCGGTGAACTACAATGAGCAGTTCTTC.

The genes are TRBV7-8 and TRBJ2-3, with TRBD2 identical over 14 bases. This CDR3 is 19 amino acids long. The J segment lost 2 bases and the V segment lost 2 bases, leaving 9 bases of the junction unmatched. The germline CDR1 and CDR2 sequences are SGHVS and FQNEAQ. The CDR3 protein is CASSLLTGLAGGYTDTQYF. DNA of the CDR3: TGTGCCAGCAGCTTACTAACTGGACTAGCGGGGGGTTACACAGATACGCAGTATTTT.